These T cell receptor beta chains were read from a single sample in a study of shared clonotypes between healthy human individuals. The assay was immunoSEQ multiplex PCR, and TCRdb's table has in-frame clones only and misses some. The sample has roughly 2,500,000 clones; approximately 93% are singletons. Sequencing input: naive CD4+ T cells from PBMCs. Source of these receptors: a young man in good health. Some clones in this sample may be carry-over from other donors' samples. Both conserved end residues are part of each CDR3. The order of the fields is clone size, D gene, V gene, J gene, CDR3 protein, CDR3 DNA. The D gene is left open where the match is weak. Not every row has a clone size; where given, it reads once, few, many or a size class.

abundance: NA; d_gene: NA; v_gene: TRBV15; j_gene: TRBJ2-7; CDR3aa: CATEGGTPYEQYF; CDR3nt: TGTGCCACTGAGGGGGGCACCCCCTACGAGCAGTACTTC
abundance: NA; d_gene: NA; v_gene: TRBV11-2; j_gene: TRBJ2-3; CDR3aa: CASSFGRTDTQYF; CDR3nt: TGTGCCAGCAGCTTTGGACGGACAGATACGCAGTATTTT
abundance: NA; d_gene: NA; v_gene: TRBV28; j_gene: TRBJ2-7; CDR3aa: CASSLDSTYEQYF; CDR3nt: TGTGCCAGCAGTTTAGACAGCACATACGAGCAGTACTTC
abundance: NA; d_gene: NA; v_gene: TRBV9; j_gene: TRBJ2-3; CDR3aa: CASNSRGDTQYF; CDR3nt: TGTGCCAGCAACTCGAGGGGAGATACGCAGTATTTT
abundance: NA; d_gene: TRBD1; v_gene: TRBV19; j_gene: TRBJ1-1; CDR3aa: CASISRDRENEAFF; CDR3nt: TGTGCCAGTATTAGCCGGGACAGGGAAAATGAAGCTTTCTTT
abundance: NA; d_gene: TRBD1; v_gene: TRBV18; j_gene: TRBJ2-1; CDR3aa: CASSPGQGVYEQFF; CDR3nt: TGTGCCAGCTCACCGGGACAGGGGGTCTATGAGCAGTTCTTC
abundance: NA; d_gene: NA; v_gene: TRBV29-1; j_gene: TRBJ2-7; CDR3aa: CSVARGLSYEQYF; CDR3nt: TGCAGCGTTGCCCGGGGCCTGTCCTACGAGCAGTACTTC
abundance: once; d_gene: TRBD2; v_gene: TRBV5-1; j_gene: TRBJ2-1; CDR3aa: CASSFGLAGSGEQFF; CDR3nt: TGCGCCAGCAGCTTCGGACTAGCGGGATCGGGAGAGCAGTTCTTC
abundance: NA; d_gene: TRBD1; v_gene: TRBV28; j_gene: TRBJ1-1; CDR3aa: CASSSGRTGSGNTEAFF; CDR3nt: TGTGCCAGCAGTTCAGGGCGGACAGGGTCGGGGAACACTGAAGCTTTCTTT
abundance: NA; d_gene: NA; v_gene: TRBV6-1; j_gene: TRBJ1-4; CDR3aa: CASSEVRATNEKLFF; CDR3nt: TGTGCCAGCAGTGAGGTTAGAGCAACTAATGAAAAACTGTTTTTT
abundance: NA; d_gene: NA; v_gene: TRBV6-5; j_gene: TRBJ2-6; CDR3aa: CASTMVAGANVLTF; CDR3nt: TGTGCCAGCACTATGGTGGCTGGGGCCAACGTCCTGACTTTC
abundance: NA; d_gene: NA; v_gene: TRBV18; j_gene: TRBJ2-7; CDR3aa: CASSLGRASEQYF; CDR3nt: TGTGCCAGCTCCCTTGGGCGGGCAAGCGAGCAGTACTTC
abundance: NA; d_gene: TRBD2; v_gene: TRBV27; j_gene: TRBJ2-3; CDR3aa: CASSSPSSGKITDTQYF; CDR3nt: TGTGCCAGCAGTTCACCAAGTAGCGGGAAGATCACAGATACGCAGTATTTT
abundance: NA; d_gene: TRBD2; v_gene: TRBV5-3; j_gene: TRBJ2-1; CDR3aa: CARSTTGGYTTGSYNEQFF; CDR3nt: TGTGCCAGAAGCACCACGGGGGGGTATACGACAGGCTCCTACAATGAGCAGTTCTTC
abundance: once; d_gene: NA; v_gene: TRBV9; j_gene: TRBJ2-1; CDR3aa: CASSPKARDEQFF; CDR3nt: TGTGCCAGCAGCCCTAAAGCTAGAGATGAGCAGTTCTTC
abundance: NA; d_gene: NA; v_gene: TRBV7-9; j_gene: TRBJ1-6; CDR3aa: CASSLAPMGSPLHF; CDR3nt: TGTGCCAGCAGCTTAGCCCCGATGGGTTCACCCCTCCACTTT
abundance: NA; d_gene: NA; v_gene: TRBV15; j_gene: TRBJ2-1; CDR3aa: CATSRGPNNEQFF; CDR3nt: TGTGCCACCAGCAGAGGACCCAACAATGAGCAGTTCTTC